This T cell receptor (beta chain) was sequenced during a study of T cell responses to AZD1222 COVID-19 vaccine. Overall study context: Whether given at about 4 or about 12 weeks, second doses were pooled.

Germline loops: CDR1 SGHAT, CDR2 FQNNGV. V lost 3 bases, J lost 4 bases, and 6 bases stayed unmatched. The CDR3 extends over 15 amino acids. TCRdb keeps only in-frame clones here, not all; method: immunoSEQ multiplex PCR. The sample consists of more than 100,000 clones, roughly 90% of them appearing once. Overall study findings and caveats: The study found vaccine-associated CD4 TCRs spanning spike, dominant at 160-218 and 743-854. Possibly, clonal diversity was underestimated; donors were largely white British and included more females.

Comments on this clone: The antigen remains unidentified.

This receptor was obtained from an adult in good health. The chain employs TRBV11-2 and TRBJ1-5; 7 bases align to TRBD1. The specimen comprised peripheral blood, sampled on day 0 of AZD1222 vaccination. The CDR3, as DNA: TGTGCCAGCAGCTTCTCGACGACAGGGAATCAGCCCCAGCATTTT. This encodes CASSFSTTGNQPQHF.